The source of this T cell receptor beta chain is a study of cytomegalovirus exposure and HLA in healthy donors (dated by TCRdb to 2015 to 2018). A note on the overall study: According to a later analysis, one platform produced both the roughly 110 validation repertoires and the 730 or so repertoires of the first cohort. The study aimed to test whether cataloging public T cell receptors could reveal signatures of past pathogen exposure. Besides the first cohort of some 670 subjects, a separate validation cohort made up of 120 different subjects was used. To predict cytomegalovirus infection status, the study brought together high-throughput TCR immunosequencing, statistical association of individual TCRs with disease status, and machine learning.

The V end gives up 5 bases and the J end 0 bases, leaving 19 bases in the junction not matched to a gene. Measured from the cysteine to the phenylalanine, the CDR3 is 19 residues long. CDR3 DNA only is kept here, 57 bases in frame from base 1. Based on the germline V gene, the CDR1 and CDR2 sequences are SGHTS and YDEGEE. On this clone itself: The antigen it binds to is not known. No base quality values were provided; no much bigger clone lies one nucleotide off.

Library generation was performed with the immunoSEQ multiplex PCR assay. The authors processed their data as follows. A statistical classification framework was built for diagnosing cytomegalovirus status from the catalog of TCR beta chain sequences. The immuneACCESS repertoire file appears here via TCRdb, limited to in-frame rearrangements. These files lack a portion of the clones; in checked studies, under half of the deficit traces to unresolved V genes, and the cause of the others is not known. D and trimming come from the DNA, and the V and J calls and clone size come from that table. The sample table holds approximately 70,000 clones, of which around 94% were seen once. 2.5% to 3.5% of the sample is in the top ten clones. Results the study describes overall, beyond this receptor: A later analysis lacked HLA typing for the validation cohort, so it scored co-occurrence in that cohort across all 120 repertoires. While some public TCRs were present in many individuals, most TCR sequences turned up only very rarely across donors. The classifier was reported to diagnose cytomegalovirus status with high specificity and sensitivity in both the original and validation cohorts. In vitro tests confirmed that a few of the cytomegalovirus-associated TCR beta chains recognize cytomegalovirus antigens. Of the cluster scores, about 94% were above 0 in a later analysis, which found that TCRs clustered in the first cohort also tended to co-occur in the 120 or so validation repertoires. A total of roughly 160 TCR beta chains were listed by the study as associated with cytomegalovirus. According to the authors, the approach could potentially be generalized to other disease states and immunological phenotypes.

Donors formed part of the validation cohort, which comprised about 130 subjects and was distinct from the first cohort of under 850 subjects. The clonotype originates from a woman aged 18 to 35 in good health and CMV-seropositive. Material for sequencing was PBMCs. The sequence joins TRBV5-8 to TRBJ1-1, with 7 middle bases fitting TRBD1. The nucleotide sequence reads as follows: TGTGCCAGCAGTTATCACTCGGGACAGCGGTCGAGAATGAACACTGAAGCTTTCTTT. It is translated as CASSYHSGQRSRMNTEAFF. Reference TRBV5-8 and TRBJ1-1 proteins supply the regions before and after the CDR3; the full variable domain is: EAGVTQSPTHLIKTRGQQATLRCSPISGHTSVYWYQQALGLGLQFLLWYDEGEERNRGNFPPRFSGRQFPNYSSELNVNALELEDSALYLCASSYHSGQRSRMNTEAFFGQGTRLTVV.